This entry concerns a single T cell receptor beta chain. TRB rearrangements spanning V, D and J were amplified using mixed TRB-A/B primers. TCRdb re-called the multiplex PCR reads through MiXCR, storing one row per CDR3 protein. In the table there are thousands of distinct CDR3 sequences, approximately 18% of which are singletons. CDR1 and CDR2 (germline): LGHNA, YNFKEQ. CDR3 length equals 14 residues. J lost 5 bases, V lost 1 base, and 5 bases had no gene match. Peripheral blood genomic DNA, not sorted cells or RNA, was the template. The sample originates from a study of T cell repertoires in aging, cancer and after chemotherapy.

The source is a human donor with a solid tumor. The V call is TRBV4-2, the J call TRBJ2-7; 7 bases align to TRBD2. Sequencing used blood. This CDR3 reads CASSQVAGVDEQYF. CDR3 DNA sequence: TGTGCCAGCAGCCAAGTCGCGGGGGTGGACGAGCAGTACTTC.